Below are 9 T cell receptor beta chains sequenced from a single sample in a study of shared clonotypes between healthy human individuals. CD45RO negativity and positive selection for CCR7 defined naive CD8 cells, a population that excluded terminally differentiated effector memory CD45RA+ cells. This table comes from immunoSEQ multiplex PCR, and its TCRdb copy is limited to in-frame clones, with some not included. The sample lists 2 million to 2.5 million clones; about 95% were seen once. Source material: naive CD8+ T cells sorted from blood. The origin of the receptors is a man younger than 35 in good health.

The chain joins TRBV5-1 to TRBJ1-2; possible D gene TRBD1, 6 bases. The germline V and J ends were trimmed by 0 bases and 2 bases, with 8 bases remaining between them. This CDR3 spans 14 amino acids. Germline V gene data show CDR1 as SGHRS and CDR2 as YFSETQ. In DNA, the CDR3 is TGCGCCAGCAGCTTGGAAACAGGGAACTATGGCTACACCTTC. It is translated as CASSLETGNYGYTF.

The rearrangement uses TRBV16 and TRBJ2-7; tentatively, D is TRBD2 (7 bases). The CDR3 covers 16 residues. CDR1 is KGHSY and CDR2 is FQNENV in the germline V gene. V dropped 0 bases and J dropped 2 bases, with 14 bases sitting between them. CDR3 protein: CASSQSSGGVTYEQYF. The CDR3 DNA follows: TGTGCCAGCAGCCAATCCTCGGGGGGCGTCACCTACGAGCAGTACTTC.

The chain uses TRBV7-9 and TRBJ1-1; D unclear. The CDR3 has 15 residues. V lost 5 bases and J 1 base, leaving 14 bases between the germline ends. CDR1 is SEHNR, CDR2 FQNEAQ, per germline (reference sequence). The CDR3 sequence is CASSPERTTNTEAFF. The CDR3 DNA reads TGTGCCAGCAGCCCAGAGAGGACGACGAACACTGAAGCTTTCTTT.

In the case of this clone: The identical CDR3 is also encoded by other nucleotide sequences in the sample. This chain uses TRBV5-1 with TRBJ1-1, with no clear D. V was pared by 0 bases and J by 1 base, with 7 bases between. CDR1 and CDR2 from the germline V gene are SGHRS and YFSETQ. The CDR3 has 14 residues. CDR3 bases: TGCGCCAGCAGCTTGGCTACAGAGAACACTGAAGCTTTCTTT. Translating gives CASSLATENTEAFF.

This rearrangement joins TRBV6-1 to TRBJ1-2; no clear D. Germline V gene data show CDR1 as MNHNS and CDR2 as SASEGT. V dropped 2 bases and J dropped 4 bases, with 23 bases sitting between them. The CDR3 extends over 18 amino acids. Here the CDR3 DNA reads TGTGCCAGCAGTGAAAGGGAAAGACTTCACATGAGGGTCTATGGCTACACCTTC. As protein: CASSERERLHMRVYGYTF.

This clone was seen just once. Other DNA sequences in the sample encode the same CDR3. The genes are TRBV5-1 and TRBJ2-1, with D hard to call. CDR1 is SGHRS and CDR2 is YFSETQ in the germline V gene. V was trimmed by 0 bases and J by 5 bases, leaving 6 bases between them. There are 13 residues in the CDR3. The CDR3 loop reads CASSLVLDNEQFF. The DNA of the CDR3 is TGCGCCAGCAGCTTGGTACTTGACAATGAGCAGTTCTTC.

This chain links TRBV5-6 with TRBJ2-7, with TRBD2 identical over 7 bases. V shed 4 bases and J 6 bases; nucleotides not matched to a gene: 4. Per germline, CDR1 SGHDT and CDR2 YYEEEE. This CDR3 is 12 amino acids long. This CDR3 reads CASSHSGGEQYF. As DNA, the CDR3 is TGTGCCAGCAGCCACTCGGGAGGCGAGCAGTACTTC.

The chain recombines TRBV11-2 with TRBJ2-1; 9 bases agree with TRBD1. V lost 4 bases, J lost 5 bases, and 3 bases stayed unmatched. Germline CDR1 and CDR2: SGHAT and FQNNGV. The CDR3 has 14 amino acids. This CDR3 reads CASSSDRGDNEQFF. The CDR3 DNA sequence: TGTGCCAGCAGCTCGGACAGGGGCGACAATGAGCAGTTCTTC.

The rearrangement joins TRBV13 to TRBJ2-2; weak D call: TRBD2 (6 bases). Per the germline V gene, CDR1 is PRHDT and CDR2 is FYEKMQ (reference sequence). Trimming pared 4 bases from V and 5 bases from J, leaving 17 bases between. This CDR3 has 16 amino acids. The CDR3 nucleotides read TGTGCCAGCAGCTCCGGGACTTTTATTGGGACCGGGGAGCTGTTTTTT. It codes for CASSSGTFIGTGELFF.